Given below is one TCR beta chain in context. The CDR3 is 16 residues long. The V gene's germline CDR1 is SGHDT and CDR2 YYEEEE. With 2 bases clipped from V and 2 bases from J, the junction kept 6 bases outside the gene matches. Authors' processing steps: The authors estimated nucleated cell counts from reference gene primer amplification. Assay: immunoSEQ multiplex PCR; the TCRdb copy retains only in-frame clones and omits some. V, J and clone size were drawn from that table, and D and trimming were deduced from the DNA. This repertoire shows some 340,000 clones, 80% to 90% found once; its top ten account for about 5.2%. Cohorts were determined from participant-reported clinical history. This entry comes from a study of blood T cell repertoires in COVID-19. Overall study: PBMCs, B-cell-depleted T cells, or T cells were the source of the cDNA or gDNA that made up the material.

The receptor's source is a woman under 40 who had recovered from COVID-19. The rearrangement links TRBV5-6 to TRBJ2-3; TRBD2 aligns across 9 bases. Sequences were obtained from PBMCs or T cells enriched from blood (not recorded which). The CDR3 loop reads CASSFSTSGVTDTQYF. The CDR3 region has the DNA TGTGCCAGCAGCTTCTCGACTAGCGGAGTCACAGATACGCAGTATTTT.